This T cell receptor (beta chain) appears in the sequencing data of a study of cytomegalovirus exposure and HLA in healthy donors. In its sample, this clone was seen once. What it binds is not known. Primers: 60 Vbeta forward and 13 Jbeta reverse. Measured with immunoSEQ multiplex PCR; TCRdb has only the in-frame clones, and not every one. Of about 180,000 clones listed, 77% were seen once; the top ten hold 1.4%. General study findings and limits: The authors assumed roughly uniform sequencing depth across donors for presence/absence analyses. Prior analysis indicated that the majority of TCR beta V segments exhibited productivity approximately 90% or approximately 30% of the time. HLA restriction was apparent for most CMV-associated TCR beta chains in a later analysis.

Trimming shortened V by 10 bases and J by 7 bases, and 19 bases separated the two germline ends. Per germline, CDR1 ENHRY and CDR2 SYGVKD. The length of the CDR3 is 14 residues. The sequence was obtained from a man in his late teens or twenties in good health and CMV-seronegative. The source material was PBMCs. The chain is built from TRBV10-3 and TRBJ2-2; D perhaps matches TRBD1 (6 bases). CDR3 amino acids: CANSRGGEVGELFF. CDR3 in DNA: TGTGCCAACAGCCGAGGGGGTGAGGTCGGGGAGCTGTTTTTT.